A single sample is the source of the 18 T cell receptor beta chains below, sequenced in a study of T cells in Graves' hyperthyroidism and ophthalmopathy. Amplification targeted TCR beta CDR3 regions from RNA transcripts. When the TCR CDR3 underwent first-round RT-PCR, the HTBI primer set was used. TCRdb re-analysed the multiplex PCR reads in MiXCR, keeping a single row per CDR3 protein. The profile covers about 280,000 distinct CDR3 sequences, with less than 30% appearing a single time and about 30% taken by the ten largest. The sample was blood. These receptors were collected from a man aged 35 to 55 with Graves' hyperthyroidism that later progressed to Graves' ophthalmopathy.

Ten or more counts support this clonotype. The rearrangement uses TRBV4-1 and TRBJ1-3, with unresolved D. Trimming left V 0 bases short and J 3 bases short, with 15 bases between. The CDR3 is 17 residues long. Germline-derived CDR1 and CDR2 are MGHRA and YSYEKL. CDR3 loop: CASSQDDHTGNGNTIYF. DNA for the CDR3: TGCGCCAGCAGCCAAGATGACCACACGGGCAATGGAAACACCATATATTTT.

This clonotype occurred many times. The chain joins TRBV29-1 to TRBJ2-5; no clear D gene. Germline lookup yields CDR1 SQVTM and CDR2 ANQGSEA. V lost 4 bases and J 1 base, leaving 13 bases between the germline ends. CDR3 length: 14 amino acids. CDR3 in DNA: TGCAGCGTTGGGGATCGGTGGGCCCAAGAGACCCAGTACTTC. This encodes CSVGDRWAQETQYF.

This clonotype was observed many times. V and J are TRBV11-3 and TRBJ1-2, with a possible D match to TRBD1 (6 bases). Germline assignment: CDR1 SGHNT and CDR2 YENEEA. The V end lost 3 bases, the J end lost 3 bases, and 17 bases lay between the germline ends. This CDR3 spans 16 amino acids. The CDR3, as DNA: TGTGCCAGCAGCTTTGGGCGTCGGGGGCGCGACTATGGCTACACCTTC. Translating it yields CASSFGRRGRDYGYTF. Full variable domain (remainder filled in from reference TRBV11-3 and TRBJ1-2): EAGVVQSPRYKIIEKKQPVAFWCNPISGHNTLYWYLQNLGQGPELLIRYENEEAVDDSQLPKDRFSAERLKGVDSTLKIQPAELGDSAVYLCASSFGRRGRDYGYTFGSGTRLTVV.

This clonotype was seen a handful of times. CDR3 sequence: CASSPGGLSNQPQHF. The CDR3 region has the DNA TGTGCCAGCAGCCCTGGGGGACTAAGCAATCAGCCCCAGCATTTT. The gene calls are TRBV12-3 or TRBV12-4 and TRBJ1-5, with a tentative D call TRBD1 (5 bases). The CDR3 has 15 amino acids. The V gene lost 6 bases and the J gene lost 1 base, with 13 bases spanning the gap.

This clonotype was seen ten or more times. The chain joins TRBV6-1 to TRBJ1-1, with D possibly matching TRBD1 (5 bases). The CDR3 is made up of 13 amino acids. Trimming took off 11 bases at V and 3 bases at J, with 16 bases between the two ends. The germline V gene encodes CDR1 MNHNS and CDR2 SASEGT. CDR3 amino acids: CACAGQAHTEAFF. The CDR3 DNA sequence: TGTGCCTGCGCAGGGCAGGCACACACTGAAGCTTTCTTT.

This clonotype was seen repeatedly, ten times or more. V is TRBV19 and J is TRBJ2-7; 10 bases are a match to TRBD2. The trim removed 3 bases at V and 2 bases at J, leaving 25 bases unmatched. The CDR3 spans 22 residues. CDR1 is LNHDA and CDR2 is SQIVND in the germline V gene (reference sequence). In DNA, the CDR3 is TGTGCCAGTAGTATTCCTATCGACAGGAGACCTACTAGCGGGGCGAGACCCTACGAGCAGTACTTC. This codes for CASSIPIDRRPTSGARPYEQYF.

The CDR3 sequence is CASSERVWTGGYEQYF. CDR3 nucleotide sequence: TGTGCCAGCAGTGAAAGGGTATGGACAGGGGGCTACGAGCAGTACTTC. The chain couples TRBV6-1 to TRBJ2-7; 10 bases align to TRBD1. Germline CDR1 reads MNHNS; CDR2 reads SASEGT. This CDR3 has 16 amino acids. The junction had 7 bases not matched to a gene; V was cut back by 2 bases and J by 3 bases.

In this sample, this clonotype turned up many times. The chain joins TRBV29-1 to TRBJ2-2; D possibly corresponds to TRBD2 (6 bases). V lost 4 bases to trimming and J lost 4 bases, with 10 bases between them. This CDR3 is built from 13 residues. Germline-derived CDR1 and CDR2 are SQVTM and ANQGSEA. Written as DNA, the CDR3 is TGCAGCGTTGCCGGGGGTTTCACCGGGGAGCTGTTTTTT. It yields the protein CSVAGGFTGELFF.

Many counts were recorded for this clonotype. The genes are TRBV12-3 or TRBV12-4 and TRBJ1-2; D is unresolved. V lost 4 bases to trimming and J lost 2 bases, with 8 bases between them. The CDR3 has 13 residues. As DNA, the CDR3 is TGTGCCAGCAGTTGGAAGGAAAACTATGGCTACACCTTC. This gives the protein CASSWKENYGYTF.

The sample holds many counts of this clonotype. V usage is TRBV7-8 and J usage is TRBJ2-5; D possibly corresponds to TRBD2 (5 bases). The V end was cut by 6 bases, the J end by 1 base, with 9 bases between. The CDR3 consists of 13 residues. Germline CDR1 reads SGHVS; CDR2 reads FQNEAQ. CDR3 in DNA: TGTGCCAGCAGGGTACTAGGCCAAGAGACCCAGTACTTC. It yields the protein CASRVLGQETQYF.

This clonotype was observed many times. This chain uses TRBV10-3 with TRBJ1-6; TRBD1 might be the D (5 bases). CDR3 length: 12 residues. The V gene's germline CDR1 is ENHRY and CDR2 SYGVKD. The V end lost 10 bases, the J end lost 7 bases, and 11 bases lay between the germline ends. CDR3 sequence reads: CATREGNSPLHF. The DNA of the CDR3 is TGTGCCACCCGGGAGGGGAATTCACCCCTCCACTTT.

This clonotype occurred many times. This chain connects TRBV6-1 to TRBJ1-6; TRBD1 matches at 8 bases. The length of the CDR3 is 15 residues. The germline V gene encodes CDR1 MNHNS and CDR2 SASEGT. V lost 6 bases and J lost 11; bases outside the gene matches: 12. The CDR3: CASRADRGDVTPLHF. As DNA, the CDR3 is TGTGCCAGCAGGGCAGACAGGGGTGATGTAACACCCCTCCACTTT.

This clonotype was observed a handful of times. CDR3 sequence: CAWRTGGRLYQPQHF. Written as DNA, the CDR3 is TGTGCCTGGAGGACAGGGGGCAGACTTTATCAGCCCCAGCATTTT. The rearrangement joins TRBV30 to TRBJ1-5; TRBD1 matches 10 bases. The CDR3 totals 15 residues. The V segment lost 3 bases and the J segment 5 bases; nucleotides outside the gene matches: 7. Germline CDR1 reads GTSNPN; CDR2 reads SVGIG (reference sequence).

Many counts were recorded for this clonotype. The chain uses TRBV18 and TRBJ1-5; 9 bases fit TRBD1. Germline assignment: CDR1 KGHSH and CDR2 LQKENI. This CDR3 region has 15 residues. Trimming cost V 5 bases and J 9 bases; bases outside gene matches: 11. The CDR3 DNA is TGTGCCAGCTCAGCACAGGGGGCGGATTCGGGGCCCCAGCATTTT. Encoded protein: CASSAQGADSGPQHF.

V is TRBV3-1 and J is TRBJ2-7; perhaps D is TRBD1 or TRBD2 (5 bases each). Trimming cost V 2 bases and J 7 bases, with 18 bases left between them. The CDR3 is 15 residues long. CDR1 and CDR2 from the germline V gene are LGHDT and YNNKEL (reference sequence). CDR3 nucleotide sequence: TGTGCCAGCAGCCAATTTGGGACCTTTACGGGGGAGCAGTACTTC. Its translation: CASSQFGTFTGEQYF.

The chain links TRBV9 to TRBJ2-5; D could derive from TRBD1 or TRBD2 (5 bases each). The germline V and J ends were trimmed by 0 bases and 4 bases, with 13 bases remaining between them. Germline CDR1 and CDR2: SGDLS and YYNGEE. This CDR3 comprises 15 residues. CDR3: CASSVGGSKVETQYF. CDR3 DNA sequence: TGTGCCAGCAGCGTAGGGGGGTCAAAGGTAGAGACCCAGTACTTC.

In this sample, this clonotype turned up many times. The rearrangement uses TRBV11-3 and TRBJ2-7, with 7 nucleotides matching TRBD1. CDR1 is SGHNT and CDR2 is YENEEA in the germline V gene. Trimming took 4 bases from V and 6 from J; bases not matched to a gene: 6. The CDR3 totals 13 residues. The CDR3: CASSSTGTREQYF. The DNA of the CDR3 is TGTGCCAGCAGCTCGACAGGGACCCGCGAGCAGTACTTC. Supplemented by reference TRBV11-3 and TRBJ2-7, the full variable domain reads EAGVVQSPRYKIIEKKQPVAFWCNPISGHNTLYWYLQNLGQGPELLIRYENEEAVDDSQLPKDRFSAERLKGVDSTLKIQPAELGDSAVYLCASSSTGTREQYFGPGTRLTVT.

The table lists this clonotype with many counts. This chain uses TRBV28 with TRBJ1-1, with D possibly TRBD1 on 5 matching bases. Per the germline V gene, CDR1 is MDHEN and CDR2 is SYDVKM. V lost 2 bases and J 7 bases, leaving 14 bases between the germline ends. The CDR3 loop spans 14 amino acids. The CDR3 loop is CASSLTGRKGEAFF. The CDR3 nucleotides read TGTGCCAGCAGTTTAACAGGAAGAAAGGGTGAAGCTTTCTTT.